This T cell receptor (beta chain) derives from a study of T cell responses to AZD1222 COVID-19 vaccine. With regard to this clone: No antigen is known for it.

The data were produced by immunoSEQ multiplex PCR, yet TCRdb's version contains in-frame clones alone and is incomplete. Altogether about 120,000 clones are present, roughly 88% being singletons, with the ten largest covering approximately 8.8%. The ends were cut back, 4 bases at V and 5 bases at J, with 26 bases in the middle. Germline CDR1 LNHDA, CDR2 SQIVND (reference sequence). This CDR3 has 19 amino acids. General observations from the study: Baseline seropositivity characterized only a handful of AZD1222 recipients. The reported proportion of spike-specific TCRs targeting unmutated variant regions was nearly half.

This chain joins TRBV19 and TRBJ2-2; tentative D call: TRBD2 (6 bases). The receptor's source is an adult in good health. Sequenced here: peripheral blood, sampled on day 0 of AZD1222 vaccination. The CDR3 sequence is CASSTWRNTLLGRTGELFF. CDR3 nucleotides: TGTGCCAGTAGTACCTGGCGGAATACTTTACTAGGGAGGACCGGGGAGCTGTTTTTT.